The 24 T cell receptor beta chains given below trace back to one sample, sequenced in a study of T cells in Graves' hyperthyroidism and ophthalmopathy. RNA transcripts served as the template for amplifying TCR beta CDR3 regions. In the first-round RT-PCR of the TCR CDR3, the HTBI primer set was used. TCRdb passed the multiplex PCR reads through MiXCR, listing each CDR3 protein once. The table shows around 500,000 distinct CDR3 sequences, with 13% to 15% occurring only once. Sequencing was done on a sample of blood. These receptors originate from a woman younger than 30 with Graves' hyperthyroidism.

This clonotype has a count of ten or more. The chain is built from TRBV3-1 and TRBJ2-3; the match to TRBD2 covers 15 bases. CDR3 length: 16 amino acids. Germline CDR1 reads LGHDT; CDR2 reads YNNKEL (reference sequence). The ends lost 3 bases at V and 11 bases at J; junction bases unmatched: 9. CDR3 nucleotide sequence: TGTGCCAGCAGCCACGGACTAGCGGGAGGGCCGATTGTGCAGTATTTT. Translation gives CASSHGLAGGPIVQYF.

In this sample, this clonotype turned up many times. The V gene is TRBV14, the J gene TRBJ1-4; D remains unclear. Trimming removed 4 bases at V and 8 bases at J, with 14 bases between. Germline loops: CDR1 SGHDN, CDR2 FVKESK. This CDR3 has 14 residues. CDR3 coding DNA: TGTGCCAGCAGCCCTAGGTGGACTGACGAAAAACTGTTTTTT. It codes for CASSPRWTDEKLFF.

This clonotype was seen at least ten times. The chain couples TRBV12-3 or TRBV12-4 to TRBJ1-2; D remains ambiguous. V lost 6 bases and J 2 bases, leaving 16 bases between the germline ends. The CDR3 has 15 amino acids. In DNA form, the CDR3 reads TGTGCCAGCAGCCCCAGGCGGGCGGGGAACTATGGCTACACCTTC. Protein sequence: CASSPRRAGNYGYTF.

In its sample, this clonotype was seen many times. The V call is TRBV11-2, the J call TRBJ2-3, with TRBD2 matching 7 bases. Germline loops: CDR1 SGHAT, CDR2 FQNNGV. The CDR3 sequence is 15 residues long. Trimming removed 4 bases from V and 0 bases from J; junction bases left unmatched: 4. This chain's CDR3 is CASSWGGISTDTQYF. CDR3 DNA sequence: TGTGCCAGCAGCTGGGGGGGAATAAGCACAGATACGCAGTATTTT. Filled out from reference TRBV11-2 and TRBJ2-3, the complete variable domain reads EAGVAQSPRYKIIEKRQSVAFWCNPISGHATLYWYQQILGQGPKLLIQFQNNGVVDDSQLPKDRFSAERLKGVDSTLKIQPAKLEDSAVYLCASSWGGISTDTQYFGPGTRLTVL.

In its sample, this clonotype was seen many times. The chain uses TRBV11-2 and TRBJ2-1, with TRBD2 matching over 11 bases. The CDR3 length is 17 residues. V lost 4 bases, J lost 3 bases, and 8 bases stayed unmatched. Germline CDR1 reads SGHAT; CDR2 reads FQNNGV. As DNA, the CDR3 is TGTGCCAGCAGCTGGGGGGGACTAGCGGCCATCTACAATGAGCAGTTCTTC. This translates into CASSWGGLAAIYNEQFF.

The chain has TRBV7-9 and TRBJ2-4; TRBD2 might be the D (5 bases). The V gene lost 4 bases and the J gene lost 7 bases, with 17 bases spanning the gap. From germline, CDR1 is SEHNR and CDR2 FQNEAQ (reference sequence). The CDR3 covers 15 residues. The CDR3 DNA reads TGTGCCAGCAGCTCCAGCGGACCCCAGGAGAACATTCAGTACTTC. Its translation is CASSSSGPQENIQYF.

Ten or more counts support this clonotype. The chain combines TRBV20-1 with TRBJ1-1; D not resolved. The V gene's germline CDR1 is DFQATT and CDR2 SNEGSKA (reference sequence). The V and J ends lost 2 bases and 4 bases respectively, with 11 bases between them. The CDR3 is made up of 13 amino acids. As DNA, the CDR3 is TGCAGTGCTAGACCGTCGAGGGTCACTGAAGCTTTCTTT. Amino acid sequence: CSARPSRVTEAFF.

This clonotype occurred many times. This chain connects TRBV28 to TRBJ1-2; no clear D. The CDR3 runs to 14 residues. Trimming stripped 8 bases from V and 3 bases from J, with 16 bases between. The germline V gene has CDR1 MDHEN and CDR2 SYDVKM. The CDR3 coding sequence is TGTGCCAGCGGAGGTTTGGAGGTAGACTATGGCTACACCTTC. The encoded protein is CASGGLEVDYGYTF.

This clonotype has a count of ten or more. The V call is TRBV29-1, the J call TRBJ2-4; 9 nucleotides line up with TRBD2. The J segment lost 6 bases and the V segment lost 7 bases, leaving 7 bases of the junction unmatched. Germline V gene data show CDR1 as SQVTM and CDR2 as ANQGSEA. This CDR3 region has 13 residues. CDR3 in amino acids: CSAAPTSGNIQYF. The DNA for the CDR3 is TGCAGCGCCGCTCCGACTAGCGGAAACATTCAGTACTTC.

This clonotype was recorded many times. The genes are TRBV27 and TRBJ1-5, with 9 bases lining up with TRBD1. CDR1 and CDR2 from the germline V gene are MNHEY and SMNVEV (reference sequence). The CDR3 covers 13 residues. V lost 5 bases to trimming and J lost 10 bases; unmatched junction nucleotides: 6. CDR3 DNA: TGTGCCAGCAGTCCGCGGACAGGGGCTCCCCAGCATTTT. Translation: CASSPRTGAPQHF.

This clonotype was picked up many times. The V gene is TRBV5-1, the J gene TRBJ1-1; D not certain. This CDR3 has 15 residues. Germline values: CDR1 SGHRS, CDR2 YFSETQ. V dropped 1 base and J dropped 1 base, with 11 bases sitting between them. This chain's CDR3 is CASSLNPGKNTEAFF. The DNA for the CDR3 is TGCGCCAGCAGCTTGAATCCAGGAAAGAACACTGAAGCTTTCTTT. The full variable domain, completed using reference TRBV5-1 and TRBJ1-1, is KAGVTQTPRYLIKTRGQQVTLSCSPISGHRSVSWYQQTPGQGLQFLFEYFSETQRNKGNFPGRFSGRQFSNSRSEMNVSTLELGDSALYLCASSLNPGKNTEAFFGQGTRLTVV.

This clonotype was observed many times. The chain uses TRBV9 and TRBJ2-3; no firm D call. Germline lookup yields CDR1 SGDLS and CDR2 YYNGEE. This CDR3 is built from 14 residues. Trimming removed 3 bases from V and 0 bases from J, with 8 bases in between. CDR3 sequence (DNA): TGTGCCAGCAGCGGACGGACCAGCACAGATACGCAGTATTTT. Its protein product is CASSGRTSTDTQYF.

This clonotype was picked up many times. This rearrangement joins TRBV12-3 or TRBV12-4 to TRBJ1-2; D not certain. Trimming removed 6 bases at V and 4 bases at J, with 12 bases between. This CDR3 comprises 13 residues. This CDR3 is CASRPGGSYGYTF. Here the CDR3 DNA reads TGTGCCAGCAGACCCGGAGGGAGCTATGGCTACACCTTC.

This clonotype was detected many times. The rearrangement links TRBV12-3 or TRBV12-4 to TRBJ1-1; D not certain. The CDR3 spans 14 residues. V shed 6 bases and J shed 4 bases, with 15 bases lying between them. Written as DNA, the CDR3 is TGTGCCAGCAGACGGACCCCGGCGACCACTGAAGCTTTCTTT. Translated, it gives CASRRTPATTEAFF.

This clonotype was observed a few times. The chain recombines TRBV7-8 with TRBJ1-5; D is unclear. The CDR3 extends over 15 amino acids. The germline V gene encodes CDR1 SGHVS and CDR2 FQNEAQ. Trimming took off 7 bases at V and 0 bases at J, with 13 bases between the two ends. The CDR3 coding sequence is TGTGCCAGCACCCTAGATCCGGCTAGCAATCAGCCCCAGCATTTT. It translates to CASTLDPASNQPQHF.

Worth noting for this clonotype: Since no conserved phenylalanine or tryptophan closes the CDR3, a read error is the likely cause. The rearrangement uses TRBV28 and TRBJ1-6; D is undetermined. The CDR3 loop spans 14 amino acids. V lost 7 bases and J lost 3, with 10 bases in between. CDR1 is MDHEN and CDR2 is SYDVKM in the germline V gene. The CDR3 here is CASKTGNYNSPLHL. Here the CDR3 DNA reads TGTGCCAGCAAGACCGGCAACTATAATTCACCCCTCCACTTA.

This clonotype has at least ten counts. The chain couples TRBV12-3 or TRBV12-4 to TRBJ1-5; TRBD1 agrees at 7 bases. Trimming cost V 5 bases and J 4 bases; bases outside gene matches: 14. The CDR3 contains 17 residues. The CDR3 spells CASSPAKGANRNQPQHF. The CDR3 nucleotides are TGTGCCAGCAGTCCGGCCAAGGGGGCAAACCGTAATCAGCCCCAGCATTTT.

In its sample, this clonotype was seen a few times. The V gene is TRBV20-1, the J gene TRBJ1-5; D is undetermined. The CDR3 has 12 amino acids. Trimming left V 6 bases short and J 5 bases short, with 11 bases between. The V gene's germline CDR1 is DFQATT and CDR2 SNEGSKA (reference sequence). The CDR3 DNA is TGCAGTGCAAGGACGGGAGATCAGCCCCAGCATTTT. Translating gives CSARTGDQPQHF.

The chain has TRBV7-3 and TRBJ2-2; TRBD2 agrees at 11 bases. J lost 5 bases, V lost 4 bases, and 3 bases had no gene match. The CDR3 consists of 15 residues. Germline V gene lookup returns CDR1 SGHTA and CDR2 FQGTGA. The CDR3 region is CASSSLAGETGELFF. For the CDR3, the DNA is TGTGCCAGCAGCTCACTAGCGGGAGAGACCGGGGAGCTGTTTTTT.

The sample holds many counts of this clonotype. The chain employs TRBV6-1 and TRBJ1-6, with D possibly being TRBD1 (6 bases). Germline V gives CDR1 MNHNS, CDR2 SASEGT. This CDR3 spans 16 amino acids. V gave up 5 bases and J gave up 6 bases, with 17 bases separating them. The CDR3 reads CASSFNPGEGNSPLHF. The CDR3 bases are TGTGCCAGCAGTTTTAATCCAGGGGAAGGTAATTCACCCCTCCACTTT.

This rearrangement joins TRBV11-2 to TRBJ1-6, with 7 bases identical to TRBD1. Germline V gene data show CDR1 as SGHAT and CDR2 as FQNNGV. Trimming removed 2 bases from V and 6 bases from J; junction bases left unmatched: 13. The CDR3 has 18 amino acids. CDR3 in DNA: TGTGCCAGCAGCTTAAGGGGTGTTACTGGACAGGCTAATTCACCCCTCCACTTT. This encodes CASSLRGVTGQANSPLHF. Full variable domain (remainder filled in from reference TRBV11-2 and TRBJ1-6): EAGVAQSPRYKIIEKRQSVAFWCNPISGHATLYWYQQILGQGPKLLIQFQNNGVVDDSQLPKDRFSAERLKGVDSTLKIQPAKLEDSAVYLCASSLRGVTGQANSPLHFGNGTRLTVT.

This rearrangement joins TRBV12-3 or TRBV12-4 to TRBJ2-1; D might be TRBD1 (6 bases). The CDR3 contains 15 residues. Trimming took 4 bases from V and 7 from J, leaving 17 bases between them. For the CDR3, the DNA is TGTGCCAGCAGTTCCGGGTGGGGCAGGGGAAATGAGCAGTTCTTC. It is translated as CASSSGWGRGNEQFF.

This clonotype was detected a few times. As DNA, the CDR3 is TGTGCCAGCAGCGTAGGGGGGGGGGGGATGCCCCAGCATTTT. Its protein is CASSVGGGGMPQHF. The rearrangement links TRBV9 to TRBJ1-5; a possible D gene is TRBD1 (5 bases). This CDR3 is built from 14 residues. Germline values: CDR1 SGDLS, CDR2 YYNGEE. Trimming cost V 0 bases and J 9 bases, with 13 bases left between them.

The table lists this clonotype with many counts. The chain combines TRBV2 with TRBJ1-2; TRBD1 aligns across 7 bases. J was trimmed by 8 bases and V by 6 bases; bases with no gene match: 6. This CDR3 has 12 residues. Germline V lookup: CDR1 SNHLY, CDR2 FYNNEI. Here the CDR3 DNA reads TGTGCCAGCAGCCGACAGGGACGGGGCTACACCTTC. Translating gives CASSRQGRGYTF. Full variable domain (remainder filled in from reference TRBV2 and TRBJ1-2): EPEVTQTPSHQVTQMGQEVILRCVPISNHLYFYWYRQILGQKVEFLVSFYNNEISEKSEIFDDQFSVERPDGSNFTLKIRSTKLEDSAMYFCASSRQGRGYTFGSGTRLTVV.